This T cell receptor (beta chain) was captured by sequencing in a study of blood T cell repertoires in COVID-19. Across the whole study: The cDNA or gDNA used as material had been derived from T cells, B-cell-depleted T cells, or PBMCs.

Germline V gene lookup returns CDR1 SNHLY and CDR2 FYNNEI. The CDR3 consists of 14 residues. V dropped 1 base and J dropped 4 bases, with 10 bases sitting between them. Recovered status applied to Cohort 3 donors who had two consecutive negative PCRs. It also applied to those with clearance or with symptom resolution. In the source study's methods: Amplification from reference gene primers served as the basis for estimated nucleated cell counts. Here immunoSEQ multiplex PCR was the method, and the copy in TCRdb shows in-frame clones only, minus some. Clone size and V and J calls were adopted from that table, with D and trimming inferred from the DNA. The table includes a few hundred thousand clones, 80% to 90% detected once.

The chain carries TRBV2 and TRBJ1-1; tentative D call: TRBD1 (5 bases). Sequenced: PBMCs or T cells enriched from blood (not recorded which). The TCR sequence derives from a young man who had recovered from COVID-19. This CDR3 reads CASSEGGDSTEAFF. Here the CDR3 DNA reads TGTGCCAGCAGTGAAGGGGGGGATAGCACTGAAGCTTTCTTT. The variable domain in full, with the rest retrieved from reference TRBV2 and TRBJ1-1, is EPEVTQTPSHQVTQMGQEVILRCVPISNHLYFYWYRQILGQKVEFLVSFYNNEISEKSEIFDDQFSVERPDGSNFTLKIRSTKLEDSAMYFCASSEGGDSTEAFFGQGTRLTVV.